What follows describes a single T cell receptor beta chain. Its antigen is unknown. The record has no base qualities; no much larger clone is one base away. This sample was taken from a study of cytomegalovirus exposure and HLA in healthy donors (dated 2017 in TCRdb). Broadly, across the study: According to a later analysis, one platform produced both the roughly 110 validation repertoires and the approximately 670 repertoires of the first cohort. The study combined high-throughput TCR immunosequencing, statistical association of individual TCRs with disease status, and machine learning to predict cytomegalovirus infection status. In addition to the first cohort of 650 to 800 subjects, a separate validation cohort of approximately 130 different subjects was used. The study aimed to test whether cataloging public T cell receptors could reveal signatures of past pathogen exposure.

The paper's findings and limits, for the study overall: Of the cluster scores, roughly 95% were above 0 in a later analysis, which found that TCRs clustered in the first cohort also tended to co-occur in the approximately 120 validation repertoires. The validation cohort had no HLA typing available for a later analysis, so co-occurrence within that cohort was assessed over all 120 or so repertoires. According to the authors, the approach could potentially be generalized to other disease states and immunological phenotypes. The classifier was reported to diagnose cytomegalovirus status with high specificity and sensitivity in both the original cohort and the validation cohort. The study listed over 150 TCR beta chains as associated with cytomegalovirus. Across donors, most TCR sequences were observed very rarely, whereas some public TCRs were present in many individuals. In vitro tests confirmed that a few of the cytomegalovirus-associated TCR beta chains recognize cytomegalovirus antigens.

Preparation of the library involved the immunoSEQ multiplex PCR assay. The paper's processing steps were these. A statistical classification framework was developed to diagnose cytomegalovirus status using the catalog of TCR beta chain sequences. TCRdb carries this immuneACCESS record with in-frame sequences only. Its versions omit some clonotypes, under half of them owing to an unresolved V gene in the studies checked, with the rest unexplained. V and J calls and clone size are given by that table; D and trimming were obtained from the DNA. This sample has over 55,000 clones in its table, and approximately 90% of those were observed once. The ten largest clones add up to around 2.9% of the sample. The donors were included in the validation cohort of roughly 130 subjects, a group kept apart from the approximately 690-subject first cohort. V loses 4 bases, J loses 3 bases, and the germline ends lie 3 bases apart. CDR1 and CDR2, per the germline V gene, are SQVTM and ANQGSEA. The CDR3 goes from the cysteine to the phenylalanine over 10 residues. Just the 30-base CDR3 DNA is kept, in frame starting at base 1.

The V and J genes are TRBV29-1 and TRBJ1-2, with no reliable assignment of the D segment. Source material: PBMCs. The source of this sequence is a man younger than 35 in good health and CMV-seronegative. The CDR3 in this case is CSVAYYGYTF. The sequenced DNA is TGCAGCGTTGCCTACTATGGCTACACCTTC.